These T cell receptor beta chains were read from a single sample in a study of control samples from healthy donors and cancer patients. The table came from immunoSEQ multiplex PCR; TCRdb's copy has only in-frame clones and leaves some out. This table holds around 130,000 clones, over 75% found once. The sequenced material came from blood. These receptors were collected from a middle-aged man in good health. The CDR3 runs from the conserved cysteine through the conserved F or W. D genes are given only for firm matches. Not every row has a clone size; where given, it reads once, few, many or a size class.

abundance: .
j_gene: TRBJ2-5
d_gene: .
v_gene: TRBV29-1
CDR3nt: TGCAGCGGAATCACGGACAAACAAGAGACCCAGTACTTC
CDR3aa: CSGITDKQETQYF

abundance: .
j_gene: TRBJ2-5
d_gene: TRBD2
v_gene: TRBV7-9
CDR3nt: TGTGCCAGCAGCTTATCCAGCGGGGGGGCGGAGACCCAGTACTTC
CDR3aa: CASSLSSGGAETQYF

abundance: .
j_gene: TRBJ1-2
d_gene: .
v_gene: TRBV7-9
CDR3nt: TGTGCCAGCAGCTTACCGGGTAGCCGCATTGGCTACACCTTC
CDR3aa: CASSLPGSRIGYTF

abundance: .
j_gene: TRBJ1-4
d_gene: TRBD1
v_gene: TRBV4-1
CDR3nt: TGCGCCAGCAGCCAAGGGACAGGGAAAGAAAAACTGTTTTTT
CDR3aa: CASSQGTGKEKLFF

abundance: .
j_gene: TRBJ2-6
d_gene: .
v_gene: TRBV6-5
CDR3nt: TGTGCCAGCAGTCGAGGGGCGACGGGGGCCAACGTCCTGACTTTC
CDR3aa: CASSRGATGANVLTF

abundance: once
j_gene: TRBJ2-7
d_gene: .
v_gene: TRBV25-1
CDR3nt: TGTGCCACCCAGGGGTCCTACGAGCAGTACTTC
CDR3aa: CATQGSYEQYF

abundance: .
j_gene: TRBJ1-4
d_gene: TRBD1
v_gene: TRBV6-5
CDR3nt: TGTGCCAGCAGCGGGAAGACAGGGGGACGAGAAAAACTGTTTTTT
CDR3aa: CASSGKTGGREKLFF

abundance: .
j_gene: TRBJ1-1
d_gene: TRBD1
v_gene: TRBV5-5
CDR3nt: TGTGCCAGCAGCTTGGCGGGACAGGGGATATCTTTTCTGAACACTGAAGCTTTCTTT
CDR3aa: CASSLAGQGISFLNTEAFF

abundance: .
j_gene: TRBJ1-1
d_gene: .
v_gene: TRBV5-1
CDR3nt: TGCGCCAGCGGGGGGACCCGGTACACTGAAGCTTTCTTT
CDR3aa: CASGGTRYTEAFF

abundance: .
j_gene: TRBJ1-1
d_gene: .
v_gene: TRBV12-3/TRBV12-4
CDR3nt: TGTGCCAGCAGTTTGAAAGAGGACACTGAAGCTTTCTTT
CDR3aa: CASSLKEDTEAFF

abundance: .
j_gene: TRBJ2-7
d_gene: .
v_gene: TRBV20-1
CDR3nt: TGCAGTGCTAGTTCCCAGGCTGCCGATGAATACTTC
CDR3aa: CSASSQAADEYF

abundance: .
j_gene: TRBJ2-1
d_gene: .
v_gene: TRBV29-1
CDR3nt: TGCAGCGCGGTACAGGGTTCGTCGATAAATGAGCAGTTCTTC
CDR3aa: CSAVQGSSINEQFF

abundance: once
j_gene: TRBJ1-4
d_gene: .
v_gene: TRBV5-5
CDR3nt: TGTGCCAGCAGCACTCAGGGACGCGAAAAACTGTTTTTT
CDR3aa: CASSTQGREKLFF

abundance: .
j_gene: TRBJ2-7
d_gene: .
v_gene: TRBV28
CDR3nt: TGTGCCAGCACAGGTGGCCCAGTCTACGAGCAGTACTTC
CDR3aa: CASTGGPVYEQYF

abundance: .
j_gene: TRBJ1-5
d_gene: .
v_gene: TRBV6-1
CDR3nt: TGTGCCAGCAGTGATGACAGGTTGGGTAATCAGCCCCAGCATTTT
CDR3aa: CASSDDRLGNQPQHF

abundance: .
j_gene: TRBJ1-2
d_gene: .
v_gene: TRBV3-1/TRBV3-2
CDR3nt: TGTGCCAGCAGCCAAGCGTTGGGGGGCTACACCTTC
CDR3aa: CASSQALGGYTF

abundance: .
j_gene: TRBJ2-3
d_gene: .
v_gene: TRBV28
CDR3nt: TGTGCCAGCAGGGCCGGGGGCATAGATACGCAGTATTTT
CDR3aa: CASRAGGIDTQYF

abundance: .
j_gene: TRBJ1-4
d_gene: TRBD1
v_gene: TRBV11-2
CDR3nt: TGTGCCAGCAGCCTCGGGACAGGGGGGATGATGGGTGAAAAACTGTTTTTT
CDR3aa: CASSLGTGGMMGEKLFF

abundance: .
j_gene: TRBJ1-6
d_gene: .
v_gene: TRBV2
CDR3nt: TGCGCCGGGGGGGGCGGCAATTCACCCCTCCACTTT
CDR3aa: CAGGGGNSPLHF

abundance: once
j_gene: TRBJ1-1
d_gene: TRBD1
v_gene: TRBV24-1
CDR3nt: TGTGCCACCCGATCGGACAGGGGAATCGAAGCTTTCTTT
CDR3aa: CATRSDRGIEAFF

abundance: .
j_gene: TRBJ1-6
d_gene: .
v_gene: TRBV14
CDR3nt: TGTGCCAGCAGCCAAAGGACTGTAATTTCACCCCTCCACTTT
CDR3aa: CASSQRTVISPLHF

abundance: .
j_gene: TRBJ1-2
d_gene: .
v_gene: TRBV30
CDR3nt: TGTGCCTGGAGCCTGGGACCGGTCTATGGCTACACCTTC
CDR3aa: CAWSLGPVYGYTF

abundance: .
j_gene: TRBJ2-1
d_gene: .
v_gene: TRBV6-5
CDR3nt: TGTGCCAGCAGTTGGGGACCCTACAATGAGCAGTTCTTC
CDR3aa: CASSWGPYNEQFF

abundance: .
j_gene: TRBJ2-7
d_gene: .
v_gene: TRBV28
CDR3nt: TGTGCCAGCAGTTTAAACAGGGGACTCCGGGGCTTC
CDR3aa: CASSLNRGLRGF

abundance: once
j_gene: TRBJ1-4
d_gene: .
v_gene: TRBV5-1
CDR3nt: TGCGCCAGCAGCCTCGAAGCTGCAACTAATGAAAAACTGTTTTTT
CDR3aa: CASSLEAATNEKLFF

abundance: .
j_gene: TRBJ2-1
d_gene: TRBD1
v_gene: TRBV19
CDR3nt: TGTGCCAGTACTTATAGTCCAGGGGGCAGCTATGAGCAGTTCTTC
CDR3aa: CASTYSPGGSYEQFF

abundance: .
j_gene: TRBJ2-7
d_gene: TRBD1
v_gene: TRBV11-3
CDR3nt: TGTGCCAGCAGCTCAAGACAGGGGGGCTACGAGCAGTACTTC
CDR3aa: CASSSRQGGYEQYF